The 7 T cell receptor beta chains given below trace back to one sample, sequenced in a study of T cells after yellow fever vaccination. TCRdb re-called the 5' RACE reads with MiXCR, one entry per CDR3 protein. The sample yields about 340,000 distinct CDR3 sequences, 3% to 4.5% seen once. The material sequenced was PBMCs, taken 5 days after the yellow fever booster vaccination. Receptors were obtained from a man between 18 and 35 years old who received the YFV17D yellow fever vaccine.

V gene TRBV4-3 combines with J gene TRBJ2-7; D remains ambiguous. Trimming cost V 0 bases and J 3 bases, with 12 bases left between them. The CDR3 has 15 amino acids. Germline V gives CDR1 LGHNA, CDR2 YSLEER. CDR3 loop: CASSQDWAGSYEQYF. The CDR3 region has the DNA TGCGCCAGCAGCCAAGATTGGGCCGGCAGCTACGAGCAGTACTTC.

This clonotype was recorded many times. This chain connects TRBV7-9 to TRBJ2-5, with D possibly TRBD2 on 6 matching bases. The CDR3 loop spans 15 amino acids. CDR1 is SEHNR and CDR2 is FQNEAQ in the germline V gene (reference sequence). V was pared by 1 base and J by 2 bases, with 11 bases between. The CDR3 loop is CASSLGAGPQETQYF. Written as DNA, the CDR3 is TGTGCCAGCAGCTTAGGAGCGGGCCCGCAAGAGACCCAGTACTTC.

The chain links TRBV18 to TRBJ2-5, with D perhaps TRBD1 (5 bases). In germline, CDR1 is KGHSH, CDR2 LQKENI. This CDR3 is 14 amino acids long. Trimming cost V 6 bases and J 0 bases, with 11 bases left between them. This CDR3 is CASSDDRYQETQYF. In nucleotides, the CDR3 is TGTGCCAGCTCGGATGACAGATACCAAGAGACCCAGTACTTC.

This clonotype was seen more than once but under ten times. The chain carries TRBV10-3 and TRBJ1-2; tentatively, D is TRBD1 (6 bases). The germline gives CDR1 ENHRY, CDR2 SYGVKD. Trimming removed 3 bases from V and 7 bases from J, with 18 bases in between. The CDR3 contains 15 residues. CDR3 region: CAISEVLGQGIGYTF. The CDR3 DNA reads as TGTGCCATCAGTGAAGTCTTGGGGCAGGGGATTGGCTACACCTTC.

This clonotype was observed at least ten times. The V call is TRBV20-1, the J call TRBJ1-3; D call uncertain. This CDR3 spans 14 amino acids. Germline values: CDR1 DFQATT, CDR2 SNEGSKA (reference sequence). Trimming removed 5 bases from V and 0 bases from J, with 11 bases in between. The CDR3: CSAQRRSSGNTIYF. CDR3 nucleotides: TGCAGTGCTCAGAGGCGAAGCTCTGGAAACACCATATATTTT.

This rearrangement joins TRBV15 to TRBJ2-3; TRBD1 matches 7 bases. J gave up 4 bases and V 3 bases, and 7 bases lay outside the gene matches. Germline values: CDR1 LNHNV, CDR2 YYDKDF (reference sequence). The CDR3 has 15 residues. The CDR3 region is CATSRDGDSPDTQYF. The CDR3 DNA sequence: TGTGCCACCAGCAGGGACGGGGACAGTCCAGATACGCAGTATTTT.

The rearrangement links TRBV5-1 to TRBJ2-5; perhaps TRBD2 as D (6 bases). The germline gives CDR1 SGHRS, CDR2 YFSETQ. The germline V and J ends were trimmed by 2 bases and 5 bases, with 19 bases remaining between them. The CDR3 length is 16 residues. The CDR3 spells CASSLARNSAGETQYF. The DNA for the CDR3 is TGCGCCAGCAGCTTAGCGCGCAACTCGGCGGGGGAGACCCAGTACTTC.